This paragraph reports one T cell receptor (beta chain). CDR1 is PRHDT and CDR2 is FYEKMQ in the germline V gene (reference sequence). V was trimmed by 5 bases and J by 3 bases, leaving 13 bases between them. CDR3 length: 14 residues. These data are taken from a study of shared clonotypes between healthy human individuals. Here immunoSEQ multiplex PCR was the method, and the copy in TCRdb shows in-frame clones only, minus some. The repertoire includes 300,000 to 350,000 clones, 73% of them detected once, and roughly 10% sits in the top ten. The sequence derives from a young man in good health. The chain recombines TRBV13 with TRBJ1-2; maybe TRBD1 (6 bases). The sequencing sample was made of memory CD4+ T cells sorted from blood. Described subset: CD45RA-negative fraction. The CDR3 nucleotides read TGTGCCAGCAGCCCCTGGGACACCTACTATGGCTACACCTTC. It codes for CASSPWDTYYGYTF.